This T cell receptor beta chain came from a study of blood T cell repertoires in COVID-19. The CDR3 length is 14 residues. Trimming pared 8 bases from V and 5 bases from J, leaving 18 bases between. CDR1 is PRHDT and CDR2 is FYEKMQ in the germline V gene (reference sequence). Produced via immunoSEQ multiplex PCR; TCRdb's table is partial and in-frame only. The table shows approximately 350,000 clones, with about nine tenths occurring only once. This clone was seen once. The chain joins TRBV13 to TRBJ1-1; D may be TRBD1 (5 bases). The sample comprised peripheral blood. The clonotype comes from a woman in her 70s with COVID-19, enrolled during active disease. The CDR3 DNA is TGTGCCAGCCTCCCGGGCGGGGGACTGACTGAAGCTTTCTTT. Protein sequence: CASLPGGGLTEAFF.